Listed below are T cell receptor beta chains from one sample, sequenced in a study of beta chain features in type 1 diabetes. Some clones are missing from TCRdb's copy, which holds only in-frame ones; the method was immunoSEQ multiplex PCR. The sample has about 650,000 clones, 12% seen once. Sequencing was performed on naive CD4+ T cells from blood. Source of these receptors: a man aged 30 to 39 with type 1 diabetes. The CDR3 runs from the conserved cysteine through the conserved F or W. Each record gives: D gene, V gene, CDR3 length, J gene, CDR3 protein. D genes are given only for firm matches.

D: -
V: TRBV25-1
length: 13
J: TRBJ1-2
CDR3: CASSERTDYGYTF

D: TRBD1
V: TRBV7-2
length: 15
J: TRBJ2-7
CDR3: CASTPRTGGYHEQYF

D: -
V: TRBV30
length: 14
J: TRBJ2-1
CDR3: CAWSVKDRGQEQFF

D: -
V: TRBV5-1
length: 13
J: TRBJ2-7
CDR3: CASSLEGVYEQYF

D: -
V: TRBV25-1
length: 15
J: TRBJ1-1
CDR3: CASSEGQGWRTEAFF

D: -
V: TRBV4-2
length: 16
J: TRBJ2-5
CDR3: CASSLSPGRHPETQYF

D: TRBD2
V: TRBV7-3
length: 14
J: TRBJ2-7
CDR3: CASSLVGTSDEQYF

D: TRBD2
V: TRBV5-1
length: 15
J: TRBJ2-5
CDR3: CASSPGLAGLETQYF

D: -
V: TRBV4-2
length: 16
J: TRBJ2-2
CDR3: CASSQGAGRYTGELFF

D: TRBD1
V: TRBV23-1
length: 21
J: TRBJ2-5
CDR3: CASSQSNRGTGEGSLQETQYF

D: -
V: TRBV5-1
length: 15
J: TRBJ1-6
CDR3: CASSLEEAPFSPLHF

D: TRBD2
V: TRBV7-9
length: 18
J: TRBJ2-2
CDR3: CASSHPPGTSRYTGELFF

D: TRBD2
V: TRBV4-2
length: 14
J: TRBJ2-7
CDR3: CASSPGLPNGEQYF

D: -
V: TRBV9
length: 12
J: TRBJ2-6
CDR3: CASSFSANVLTF